This T cell receptor beta chain was sequenced in a study of CD8+ T cells in alopecia areata. As for the study in general: Severity scores in treated patients reflected the percentage of scalp affected.

Turning to this clone: Its target is unknown.

Notes on the study in general: Many of the expanded lesional clones endured in scalp and blood while on tofacitinib. Both scalp clonality and the expanded CD8+ clones among the top 100 showed a significant decrease with tofacitinib.

Treatment reported: oral pan-JAK inhibitor, 5-10 mg twice daily. In germline, CDR1 is SGHNT, CDR2 YYREEE (reference sequence). V gave up 5 bases and J gave up 6 bases; unmatched junction bases: 5. The CDR3 extends over 13 amino acids. It was cDNA, reverse transcribed from extracted RNA, that served as the sequencing template. Sequenced by immunoSEQ multiplex PCR; TCRdb stores in-frame clones only, minus some. The data show over 100,000 clones, around 53% seen once. The sequence came from a human donor with alopecia areata. The chain joins TRBV5-4 to TRBJ2-3; 8 bases are shared with TRBD2. The sequencing used CD4+ T cells sorted from blood, collected at week 4, from a patient treated with tofacitinib. The CDR3 spells CASRLGRGDTQYF. Here the CDR3 DNA reads TGTGCCAGCAGACTCGGGAGGGGGGATACGCAGTATTTT.